The 23 T cell receptor beta chains in this list originate from one sample, sequenced in a study of beta chain features in type 1 diabetes. Expressed TCRB transcripts were sequenced because the isolated RNA had all been reverse transcribed beforehand. This table comes from immunoSEQ multiplex PCR, and its TCRdb copy is limited to in-frame clones, with some not included. The repertoire holds some 160,000 clones, less than 9.5% seen once, with under 2.5% in the top ten. Specimen: central memory CD4+ T cells from blood. Receptor source: a woman between 18 and 29 years old in good health.

This clone showed up just a few times. This sequence joins TRBV30 and TRBJ1-4; unclear D gene. CDR3 length: 15 residues. The germline V gene has CDR1 GTSNPN and CDR2 SVGIG (reference sequence). Trimming pared 2 bases from V and 4 bases from J, leaving 14 bases between. The CDR3 loop is CAWSPRGVNNEKLFF. CDR3 coding DNA: TGTGCCTGGAGTCCCCGTGGAGTGAATAATGAAAAACTGTTTTTT.

This clone was counted between two and nine times. The CDR3 reads CASSLGQGVTYEQYF. CDR3 DNA sequence: TGTGCCAGCAGCTTAGGGCAGGGGGTTACCTACGAGCAGTACTTC. V usage is TRBV7-9 and J usage is TRBJ2-7, with 7 bases fitting TRBD1. The CDR3 covers 15 residues. V lost 1 base to trimming and J lost 2 bases; unmatched junction nucleotides: 5. CDR1 SEHNR and CDR2 FQNEAQ come from the germline V gene (reference sequence).

This clone was picked up a small number of times. The chain uses TRBV7-3 and TRBJ2-1; D not certain. CDR1 is SGHTA, CDR2 FQGTGA, per germline. V was pared by 1 base and J by 5 bases, with 6 bases between. The CDR3 is made up of 13 amino acids. The CDR3, as DNA: TGTGCCAGCAGCTTAATAGCTGACAATGAGCAGTTCTTC. Protein sequence: CASSLIADNEQFF. Variable domain in full (rest from reference TRBV7-3 and TRBJ2-1): GAGVSQTPSNKVTEKGKYVELRCDPISGHTALYWYRQSLGQGPEFLIYFQGTGAADDSGLPNDRFFAVRPEGSVSTLKIQRTERGDSAVYLCASSLIADNEQFFGPGTRLTVL.

This chain links TRBV5-1 with TRBJ2-1, with 13 positions matching TRBD2. CDR1 and CDR2 (germline): SGHRS, YFSETQ. The CDR3 covers 16 residues. Trimming took 0 bases from V and 4 from J; bases not matched to a gene: 1. The CDR3 sequence is CASSLELAGGYNEQFF. DNA for the CDR3: TGCGCCAGCAGCTTGGAACTAGCGGGGGGGTACAATGAGCAGTTCTTC.

This clone was seen only a few times. The J gene is TRBJ1-2, the V gene TRBV6-1; D is unresolved. Trimming shortened V by 7 bases and J by 3 bases, and 15 bases separated the two germline ends. Germline values: CDR1 MNHNS, CDR2 SASEGT. The CDR3 is 14 amino acids. The CDR3 DNA sequence: TGTGCCAGCACCGAGGCGGGGATCGACTATGGCTACACCTTC. It translates to CASTEAGIDYGYTF.

The V call is TRBV2, the J call TRBJ1-1, with D tentatively TRBD1 (5 bases). Between the trimmed V and J ends, which lost 7 bases and 1 base, there was a span of 10 bases. Germline V CDR1 and CDR2: SNHLY, FYNNEI. The CDR3 is 13 residues long. The CDR3 spells CASKTDRNTEAFF. The DNA for the CDR3 is TGTGCCAGCAAGACAGATCGGAACACTGAAGCTTTCTTT.

This clone was counted a few times. This chain uses TRBV11-3 with TRBJ2-1; 10 nucleotides agree with TRBD1. The ends lost 7 bases at V and 3 bases at J; junction bases unmatched: 3. Germline V lookup: CDR1 SGHNT, CDR2 YENEEA. The CDR3 has 14 amino acids. CDR3 nucleotides: TGTGCCAGCAACCGGGACAGGGGCTACAATGAGCAGTTCTTC. Protein sequence: CASNRDRGYNEQFF.

The chain combines TRBV5-1 with TRBJ2-5; no clear D. Trimming stripped 1 base from V and 5 bases from J, with 9 bases between. Germline values: CDR1 SGHRS, CDR2 YFSETQ. The CDR3 runs 13 residues. CDR3 in amino acids: CASSLSVRETQYF. In DNA form, the CDR3 reads TGCGCCAGCAGCTTGTCGGTCAGGGAGACCCAGTACTTC. The whole variable domain, remainder taken from reference TRBV5-1 and TRBJ2-5, is KAGVTQTPRYLIKTRGQQVTLSCSPISGHRSVSWYQQTPGQGLQFLFEYFSETQRNKGNFPGRFSGRQFSNSRSEMNVSTLELGDSALYLCASSLSVRETQYFGPGTRLLVL.

This clone was counted a few times. CDR3 coding DNA: TGTGCCTGGAGTACGGGAGGACTTGTGGGTGAAGCTTTCTTT. Translated: CAWSTGGLVGEAFF. The J gene is TRBJ1-1, the V gene TRBV30; the D is unclear. The CDR3 covers 14 residues. V lost 2 bases and J 7 bases, leaving 17 bases between the germline ends. Per germline, CDR1 GTSNPN and CDR2 SVGIG (reference sequence).

This chain connects TRBV27 to TRBJ1-2; 9 bases line up with TRBD1. V trimming: 2 bases; J trimming: 5 bases; junction bases outside the gene matches: 3. The CDR3 is 14 residues long. CDR1 is MNHEY and CDR2 is SMNVEV in the germline V gene (reference sequence). The DNA of the CDR3 is TGTGCCAGCAGTTTAAAAGGGACAGGGTATGGCTACACCTTC. This translates into CASSLKGTGYGYTF.

This clone was seen a handful of times. CDR3 protein: CASSPPGQGISETQYF. Here the CDR3 DNA reads TGTGCCAGCAGCCCCCCGGGACAGGGGATTTCGGAGACCCAGTACTTC. The V and J genes are TRBV28 and TRBJ2-5, with 10 bases matching TRBD1. Germline CDR1 is MDHEN and CDR2 is SYDVKM. V was clipped by 6 bases and J by 5 bases; unmatched bases: 12. The CDR3 runs to 16 residues. The whole variable domain, remainder taken from reference TRBV28 and TRBJ2-5, is DVKVTQSSRYLVKRTGEKVFLECVQDMDHENMFWYRQDPGLGLRLIYFSYDVKMKEKGDIPEGYSVSREKKERFSLILESASTNQTSMYLCASSPPGQGISETQYFGPGTRLLVL.

A few counts support this clone. V and J are TRBV2 and TRBJ2-6, with D maybe TRBD2 (5 bases). The germline V and J ends were trimmed by 7 bases and 0 bases, with 10 bases remaining between them. The germline CDR1 and CDR2 sequences are SNHLY and FYNNEI. CDR3 length equals 15 residues. CDR3 nucleotides: TGTGCCAGCAAAGCGGAGACCTCTGGGGCCAACGTCCTGACTTTC. It is translated as CASKAETSGANVLTF.

The CDR3 is CASSAGVGNQPQHF. For the CDR3, the DNA is TGTGCCAGCAGCGCAGGTGTGGGCAATCAGCCCCAGCATTTT. The chain combines TRBV7-2 with TRBJ1-5; D remains unclear. V lost 5 bases to trimming and J lost 2 bases, with 10 bases between them. The germline gives CDR1 SGHTA, CDR2 FQGNSA. The CDR3 runs to 14 residues.

A few counts support this clone. V gene TRBV6-5 combines with J gene TRBJ2-5; 12 nucleotides align to TRBD1. The tail of the sequence fits TRBJ2-7 better, so the J call may be wrong. Looked up from germline, CDR1 is MNHEY and CDR2 is SVGAGI. This CDR3 is built from 14 residues. Written as DNA, the CDR3 is TGTGCCAGCAGCCGGGACAGGGGGCTCTACGAGCAGTACTTC. It is translated as CASSRDRGLYEQYF.

V gene TRBV5-1 combines with J gene TRBJ1-4; D is undetermined. The CDR3 contains 14 residues. Per the germline V gene, CDR1 is SGHRS and CDR2 is YFSETQ. Deletions cut 5 bases from V and 0 bases from J, with 8 bases between. The CDR3 protein is CASSVTATNEKLFF. The CDR3, as DNA: TGCGCCAGCAGTGTGACTGCAACTAATGAAAAACTGTTTTTT.

The rearrangement joins TRBV28 to TRBJ1-3, with 7 bases matching TRBD1. V was clipped by 6 bases and J by 2 bases; unmatched bases: 7. The CDR3 loop spans 15 amino acids. Germline values: CDR1 MDHEN, CDR2 SYDVKM. The CDR3: CASRSGGLTGNTIYF. In nucleotides, the CDR3 is TGTGCCAGCAGATCAGGGGGGTTAACTGGAAACACCATATATTTT.

This chain joins TRBV5-1 and TRBJ1-1; D perhaps matches TRBD1 (6 bases). The V gene's germline CDR1 is SGHRS and CDR2 YFSETQ. The CDR3 extends over 15 amino acids. V was pared by 0 bases and J by 4 bases, with 13 bases between. The CDR3, as DNA: TGCGCCAGCAGCTTGGGGGGGCGCCCTCCCACTGAAGCTTTCTTT. Residues: CASSLGGRPPTEAFF.

This clone has only a few counts. The germline gene is not matched at one end of the junction; a read error may be the cause. V usage is TRBV19 and J usage is TRBJ2-5, with 12 bases that match TRBD1. The CDR3 has 17 residues. Looked up from germline, CDR1 is LNHDA and CDR2 is SQIVND (reference sequence). CDR3 protein: CASSIASGQGAQGTQYF. The CDR3 DNA follows: TGTGCCAGTAGTATAGCCTCGGGACAGGGGGCGCAAGGGACCCAGTACTTC.

V usage is TRBV10-3 and J usage is TRBJ2-3; perhaps TRBD2 as D (6 bases). The CDR3 consists of 12 residues. V shed 7 bases and J shed 13 bases, with 18 bases lying between them. Germline CDR1 is ENHRY and CDR2 is SYGVKD. The CDR3 DNA reads as TGTGCCATCAACGGGGGAGAAGGGGTAGAGTATTTT. It is translated as CAINGGEGVEYF.

This chain uses TRBV20-1 with TRBJ1-1, with D uncertain. Germline V gives CDR1 DFQATT, CDR2 SNEGSKA (reference sequence). The V end lost 3 bases, the J end lost 8 bases, and 10 bases lay between the germline ends. This CDR3 has 11 amino acids. The CDR3 DNA follows: TGCAGTGCTAGTAGCGCCACCGAAGCTTTCTTT. This translates into CSASSATEAFF.

The chain links TRBV15 to TRBJ2-5, with a possible D match to TRBD2 (7 bases). The CDR3 length is 15 residues. Germline CDR1 and CDR2: LNHNV and YYDKDF (reference sequence). V lost 3 bases to trimming and J lost 2 bases, with 13 bases between them. In DNA form, the CDR3 reads TGTGCCACCAGCAGGGAGAGGGGGGGGCAAGAGACCCAGTACTTC. Translation: CATSRERGGQETQYF.

This clone occurred a few times. The J gene is TRBJ2-3, the V gene TRBV7-2; 8 bases are shared with TRBD1. The CDR3 runs 12 residues. In germline, CDR1 is SGHTA, CDR2 FQGNSA. With 7 bases clipped from V and 11 bases from J, the junction kept 8 bases outside the gene matches. The CDR3 sequence: CASNQQGGEQYF. For the CDR3, the DNA is TGTGCCAGCAACCAACAGGGGGGTGAGCAGTATTTT.

The chain is built from TRBV5-1 and TRBJ2-3; TRBD1 matches 7 bases. V lost 4 bases to trimming and J lost 3 bases; unmatched junction nucleotides: 11. This CDR3 is 16 amino acids long. The germline gives CDR1 SGHRS, CDR2 YFSETQ. In DNA form, the CDR3 reads TGCGCCAGCAGCCCCTCGACAGGGTTGATGACAGATACGCAGTATTTT. Protein: CASSPSTGLMTDTQYF.